This T cell receptor (beta chain) was recorded in a study of blood T cell repertoires in COVID-19. In the study overall: Some COVID-19 samples were acute and others convalescent; all came from the United States, Italy and Spain.

Authors' methods: Reference gene primer amplification gave nucleated cell count estimates. TCRdb's copy holds only in-frame clones and misses some; the assay was immunoSEQ multiplex PCR. V, J and clone size derive from that table, while D and trimming were established from the DNA sequence. The top ten hold approximately 8% of the sample, which has tens of thousands of clones, more than 90% seen once. The length of the CDR3 is 17 residues. CDR1 is SQVTM and CDR2 is ANQGSEA in the germline V gene. The junction had 8 bases not matched to a gene; V was cut back by 1 base and J by 3 bases. This sequence originates from a man aged 65 to 85 with active or convalescent COVID-19. Source material: peripheral blood. This chain connects TRBV29-1 to TRBJ2-1; 11 bases align to TRBD2. The CDR3 region has the DNA TGCAGCGTTGAAGGCGCTAGCGGGAGGTTGCACTACAATGAGCAGTTCTTC. Amino acids: CSVEGASGRLHYNEQFF.